This T cell receptor beta chain was captured in a study of OX40 agonist ivuxolimab in advanced cancers. Some background on the complete study: The costimulatory receptor OX40 (CD134) was targeted by ivuxolimab, a fully human IgG2 agonistic monoclonal antibody. Intravenous ivuxolimab was administered to patients every 2 weeks at six dose levels: 0.01, 0.1, 0.3, 1.5, 3 and 10 mg/kg. Of the roughly 52 dose-escalation patients, hepatocellular carcinoma was present in around 20, melanoma in roughly 15, renal cell carcinoma in 9 and head and neck cancer in 9. In the dose-escalation cohort, around four fifths of patients were male, and the mean age was around 60 years with a range of roughly 20 to 79. Patients were allowed to have had prior anti-PD-1, anti-PD-L1 or anti-CTLA-4 therapy, and 30% to 50% of the dose-escalation patients had previously received checkpoint inhibitors. Three dose-escalation patients achieved partial responses, one with hepatocellular carcinoma and two with cutaneous melanoma. Peripheral TCRbeta sequencing aimed to test whether ivuxolimab altered TCR sequence diversity and caused clonal T-cell expansion. The paper covers the monotherapy dose-escalation part of the phase I ivuxolimab trial, which included N ≈ 52 patients. Here is what the overall study found, with its caveats: On average, CD8+ T cells showed more expanded clones than CD4+ T cells after ivuxolimab. In the 0.1-3.0 mg/kg groups, partial responders were among the patients with the lowest normalized peripheral clonal expansion, particularly in CD8+ T cells. The antigen specificity of the peripheral T cells that underwent clonal expansion was not determined. Low levels of normalized T-cell clonal expansion were also shown by some nonresponding patients. Clonal expansion of both CD4+ and CD8+ blood T cells was observed from baseline to week 6 at doses 0.1 to 3.0 mg/kg.

Spanning cysteine to phenylalanine, the CDR3 consists of 15 amino acids. CDR3 DNA is the only sequence kept; it has 45 bases, read in frame from the first base. The junction shows trimming of 7 bases on V and 7 bases on J, plus 20 bases between the germline ends. CDR1 and CDR2 are read off the germline V gene (reference sequence) as MNHNY and SVGAGI. The trial excluded patients who had a history of autoimmune disease or who were on systemic immunosuppression. Peripheral blood for TCR sequencing was collected from all dose cohorts at baseline, on cycle 4 day 1, and on cycle 7 day 1. The samples were drawn from a first-in-human, open-label, multicenter phase I dose-escalation trial of ivuxolimab. The trial enrolled adults with locally advanced or metastatic head and neck squamous cell, hepatocellular, melanoma or renal cell carcinoma. Before TCR sequencing, CD4+ and CD8+ T cells were separately sorted from peripheral blood.

Genomic DNA was extracted from sorted cells for sequencing of the TCRbeta CDR3 region. The immunoSEQ Assay was used for sequencing of TCRbeta CDR3 regions. Held by TCRdb, this immuneACCESS table contains in-frame sequences only and omits some clones. Under half of the omission traces to an unresolved V gene where checked; the cause of the rest is unknown. The table for this sample lists roughly 82,000 clones; around 92% of them were counted only once. The ten largest clones add up to about a tenth of the sample. A note on this clone: What this receptor recognizes is not known. No quality values exist for individual bases; no much larger clone is one base distant.

This material consisted of CD4+ or CD8+ T cells sorted from blood, taken in a trial of the OX40 agonist ivuxolimab. This receptor was obtained from an adult with an advanced solid tumor such as melanoma, head and neck, liver or kidney cancer. The chain is made from TRBV6-6 and TRBJ2-1; possibly the D gene is TRBD1, per 6 matching bases. CDR3 protein: CASTPGQSMINEQFF. The nucleotide sequence is given as TGTGCCAGCACCCCTGGACAGAGTATGATAAATGAGCAGTTCTTC.